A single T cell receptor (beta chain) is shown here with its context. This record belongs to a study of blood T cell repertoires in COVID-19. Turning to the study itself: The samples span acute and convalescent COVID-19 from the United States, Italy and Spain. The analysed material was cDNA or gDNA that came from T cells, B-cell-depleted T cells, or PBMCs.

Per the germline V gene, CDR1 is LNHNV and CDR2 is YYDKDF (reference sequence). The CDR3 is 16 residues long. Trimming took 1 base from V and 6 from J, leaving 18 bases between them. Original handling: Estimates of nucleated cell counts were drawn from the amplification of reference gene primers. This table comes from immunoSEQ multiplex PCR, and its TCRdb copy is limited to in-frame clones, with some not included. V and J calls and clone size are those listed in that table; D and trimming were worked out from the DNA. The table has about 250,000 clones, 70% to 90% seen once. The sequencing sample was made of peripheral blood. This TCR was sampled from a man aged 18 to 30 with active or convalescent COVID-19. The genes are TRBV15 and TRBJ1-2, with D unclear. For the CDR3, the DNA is TGTGCCACCAGCAGAGCTCGGGATGGGGAGGTCCATGGCTACACCTTC. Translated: CATSRARDGEVHGYTF.